These 28 T cell receptor beta chains were all obtained from the same sample, sequenced in a study of T cells in Graves' hyperthyroidism and ophthalmopathy. From RNA transcripts, TCR beta CDR3 regions were amplified. Carried out on the TCR CDR3, a first-round RT-PCR used the HTBI primer set. TCRdb re-derived calls from the multiplex PCR reads in MiXCR, one entry per CDR3 protein. The sample shows 450,000 to 650,000 distinct CDR3 sequences, about a fifth of them seen only once. Sample: blood. Receptors were obtained from a man between 18 and 35 years old with Graves' hyperthyroidism.

This clonotype has a count of ten or more. Here the CDR3 reads CASSPAGTGSYGYTF. In DNA form, the CDR3 reads TGTGCCAGCAGCCCAGCCGGGACGGGAAGCTATGGCTACACCTTC. The genes are TRBV4-2 and TRBJ1-2; possible D gene TRBD1, 5 bases. This CDR3 region has 15 residues. Germline loops: CDR1 LGHNA, CDR2 YNFKEQ. V was clipped by 4 bases and J by 4 bases, with 16 bases between them.

This clonotype was seen at least ten times. The V call is TRBV6-4, the J call TRBJ2-2; possible D gene TRBD2, 6 bases. Trimming cost V 0 bases and J 2 bases, with 10 bases left between them. CDR3 length: 16 residues. Germline-derived CDR1 and CDR2 are MRHNA and SNTAGT. CDR3 protein: CASSDSGTFNTGELFF. Written as DNA, the CDR3 is TGTGCCAGCAGTGACTCGGGGACTTTCAACACCGGGGAGCTGTTTTTT.

This clonotype turned up a few times. J is TRBJ2-7 and V is TRBV4-2; 9 positions match TRBD2. The CDR3 is 16 residues long. J was trimmed by 1 base and V by 1 base; bases with no gene match: 5. Germline V gene sequence: CDR1 LGHNA, CDR2 YNFKEQ. CDR3 in amino acids: CASSQGVAGASYEQYF. Written as DNA, the CDR3 is TGTGCCAGCAGCCAAGGCGTAGCGGGGGCTTCCTACGAGCAGTACTTC.

The count of this clonotype is one. DNA of the CDR3: TGTGCCTGGAGGATCGAGGGGCAAGATACGCAGTATTTT. As protein: CAWRIEGQDTQYF. The chain recombines TRBV30 with TRBJ2-3, with D possibly called TRBD1 or TRBD2 (5 bases each). The V end was cut by 3 bases, the J end by 5 bases, with 12 bases between. Germline CDR1 is GTSNPN and CDR2 is SVGIG (reference sequence). This CDR3 has 13 residues.

This clonotype occurred a few times. This sequence joins TRBV29-1 and TRBJ2-5; 12 bases are a match to TRBD2. From germline, CDR1 is SQVTM and CDR2 ANQGSEA. Trimming removed 6 bases from V and 3 bases from J; junction bases left unmatched: 5. CDR3 length equals 14 residues. CDR3 sequence (DNA): TGCAGCGTCACTAGCGGGGGGCAGAAAGAGACCCAGTACTTC. Translation: CSVTSGGQKETQYF.

This chain uses TRBV6-5 with TRBJ2-5; 9 nucleotides line up with TRBD2. CDR1 MNHEY and CDR2 SVGAGI come from the germline V gene. This CDR3 has 15 amino acids. J gave up 4 bases and V 2 bases, and 5 bases lay outside the gene matches. The CDR3 bases are TGTGCCAGCAGTTACGCGGGAGGGGGAATAGAGACCCAGTACTTC. This translates into CASSYAGGGIETQYF.

This clonotype has a count of ten or more. The chain carries TRBV11-2 and TRBJ2-7; D not certain. The CDR3 has 15 residues. Germline-derived CDR1 and CDR2 are SGHAT and FQNNGV. V lost 0 bases, J lost 3 bases, and 12 bases lay in between. CDR3 sequence (DNA): TGTGCCAGCAGCTTAGAATATAATGGGGACTACGAGCAGTACTTC. Translated, it gives CASSLEYNGDYEQYF.

The sample holds a few counts of this clonotype. Given a much more abundant clone one base away, this may be a read error. This rearrangement joins TRBV2 to TRBJ1-1; perhaps TRBD1 as D (5 bases). Germline V gene lookup returns CDR1 SNHLY and CDR2 FYNNEI. The CDR3 sequence is 15 residues long. With 4 bases removed from V and 4 bases from J, the gap between germline ends came to 16 bases. The chain's CDR3 is CASSGGEEETTEAFF. DNA for the CDR3: TGTGCCAGCAGTGGGGGGGAGGAAGAGACCACTGAAGCTTTCTTT. Using reference TRBV2 and TRBJ1-1 for the parts outside the CDR3, the full variable domain is EPEVTQTPSHQVTQMGQEVILRCVPISNHLYFYWYRQILGQKVEFLVSFYNNEISEKSEIFDDQFSVERPDGSNFTLKIRSTKLEDSAMYFCASSGGEEETTEAFFGQGTRLTVV.

Ten or more counts support this clonotype. The rearrangement joins TRBV25-1 to TRBJ1-1; D unresolved. CDR1 is MGHDK and CDR2 is SYGVNS in the germline V gene. The CDR3 totals 14 residues. Between the trimmed V and J ends, which lost 3 bases and 1 base, there was a span of 9 bases. The CDR3 DNA is TGTGCCAGCAGTGATTATCTAGGGAACACTGAAGCTTTCTTT. Protein: CASSDYLGNTEAFF. Supplemented by reference TRBV25-1 and TRBJ1-1, the full variable domain reads EADIYQTPRYLVIGTGKKITLECSQTMGHDKMYWYQQDPGMELHLIHYSYGVNSTEKGDLSSESTVSRIRTEHFPLTLESARPSHTSQYLCASSDYLGNTEAFFGQGTRLTVV.

V is TRBV30 and J is TRBJ2-1, with 7 bases lining up with TRBD1. The CDR3 has 14 residues. Germline trimming cut 3 bases from V and 3 bases from J; bases unmatched to any gene: 5. From germline, CDR1 is GTSNPN and CDR2 SVGIG (reference sequence). The CDR3 reads CAWSWDSRYNEQFF. The CDR3 DNA follows: TGTGCCTGGAGCTGGGACAGTCGCTACAATGAGCAGTTCTTC.

The table lists this clonotype with many counts. The chain is built from TRBV7-9 and TRBJ2-6; D is possibly TRBD1 (6 bases). Germline V gene lookup returns CDR1 SEHNR and CDR2 FQNEAQ (reference sequence). V lost 3 bases and J lost 1, with 7 bases in between. The CDR3 totals 15 residues. CDR3 bases: TGTGCCAGCAGCTTCGACAGGTCTGGGGCCAACGTCCTGACTTTC. This translates into CASSFDRSGANVLTF.

This clonotype was detected a few times. This rearrangement joins TRBV30 to TRBJ1-6, with unresolved D. Germline V gene data show CDR1 as GTSNPN and CDR2 as SVGIG (reference sequence). V lost 1 base and J lost 7, with 8 bases in between. The CDR3 length is 13 residues. CDR3 nucleotides: TGTGCCTGGAGTGACAGATCCAATTCACCCCTCCACTTT. It is translated as CAWSDRSNSPLHF.

In its sample, this clonotype was seen many times. The chain is built from TRBV7-2 and TRBJ1-2; 7 bases align to TRBD1. This CDR3 contains 13 residues. V was clipped by 5 bases and J by 4 bases; unmatched bases: 4. CDR1 SGHTA and CDR2 FQGNSA come from the germline V gene. The CDR3 here is CASSPPGGYGYTF. Here the CDR3 DNA reads TGTGCCAGCAGCCCGCCAGGGGGCTATGGCTACACCTTC.

This clonotype was seen repeatedly, ten times or more. The rearrangement uses TRBV19 and TRBJ1-1; D gene ambiguous. The ends were cut back, 6 bases at V and 1 base at J, with 9 bases in the middle. The germline V gene has CDR1 LNHDA and CDR2 SQIVND (reference sequence). CDR3 length equals 13 residues. DNA of the CDR3: TGTGCCAGTAGCATGACGGCGAACACTGAAGCTTTCTTT. Translating it yields CASSMTANTEAFF.

The rearrangement joins TRBV15 to TRBJ2-7, with D uncertain. V was shortened by 0 bases and J by 0 bases, with 6 bases between the two germline ends. Looked up from germline, CDR1 is LNHNV and CDR2 is YYDKDF (reference sequence). The CDR3 is 14 amino acids. CDR3 residues: CATSRDPTSYEQYF. Written as DNA, the CDR3 is TGTGCCACCAGCAGAGATCCCACCTCCTACGAGCAGTACTTC.

This clonotype was seen at least ten times. The rearrangement links TRBV27 to TRBJ2-5; D gene uncertain. The CDR3 contains 13 residues. The germline CDR1 and CDR2 sequences are MNHEY and SMNVEV (reference sequence). The V end was cut by 5 bases, the J end by 0 bases, with 7 bases between. CDR3 amino acids: CASSPSHQETQYF. DNA of the CDR3: TGTGCCAGCAGTCCCTCCCACCAAGAGACCCAGTACTTC.

This chain joins TRBV4-1 and TRBJ2-7, with D possibly called TRBD1 or TRBD2 (5 bases each). This CDR3 has 16 residues. Germline CDR1 is MGHRA and CDR2 is YSYEKL. V was trimmed by 0 bases and J by 3 bases, leaving 15 bases between them. The CDR3 DNA is TGCGCCAGCAGCCAAGAAAAAGGGACGGAGAGCTACGAGCAGTACTTC. This codes for CASSQEKGTESYEQYF.

In this sample, this clonotype turned up many times. The chain combines TRBV6-2 or TRBV6-3 with TRBJ2-7; 14 bases are shared with TRBD2. Per the germline V gene, CDR1 is MNHEY and CDR2 is SVGEGT. The CDR3 sequence is 15 residues long. The V and J ends lost 5 bases and 2 bases, in that order; junction bases with no gene match: 2. CDR3 residues: CASSRTSGRTYEQYF. CDR3 DNA: TGTGCCAGCAGTCGGACTAGCGGGAGGACCTACGAGCAGTACTTC.

There are many counts of this clonotype. The V and J genes are TRBV12-3 or TRBV12-4 and TRBJ2-4; 7 bases agree with TRBD2. With V trimmed by 2 bases and J by 7 bases, 8 bases remained unmatched. The CDR3 contains 15 residues. CDR3 nucleotide sequence: TGTGCCAGCAGTTTAACTCCGGGAGGCCGTAACATTCAGTACTTC. This gives the protein CASSLTPGGRNIQYF.

This clonotype was recorded many times. This chain joins TRBV6-1 and TRBJ2-7; D unresolved. This CDR3 is 11 amino acids long. The germline gives CDR1 MNHNS, CDR2 SASEGT. Trimming removed 8 bases from V and 7 bases from J, with 12 bases in between. DNA of the CDR3: TGTGCCAGCTCCCCCTCGGTGGAGCAGTACTTC. It is translated as CASSPSVEQYF.

On this clonotype itself: At one end the junction does not follow the germline gene, possibly because of a read error. This chain joins TRBV12-3 or TRBV12-4 and TRBJ2-6, with no clear D. The CDR3 runs to 17 residues. CDR3 in DNA: TGTGCCAGCAGCTTAGCCCCCTTGAGTTCTGGGGCCAACGTCCTGACTTTC. Its protein is CASSLAPLSSGANVLTF.

The chain uses TRBV4-2 and TRBJ1-6; D is unresolved. Per germline, CDR1 LGHNA and CDR2 YNFKEQ. This CDR3 region has 17 residues. V dropped 2 bases and J dropped 7 bases, with 18 bases sitting between them. Here the CDR3 reads CASSQRSPPRENSPLHF. For the CDR3, the DNA is TGTGCCAGCAGCCAACGCTCCCCCCCTAGGGAGAATTCACCCCTCCACTTT.

As regards this clonotype: The junction shows a germline mismatch at one end, possibly a read error. The chain recombines TRBV4-1 with TRBJ2-6; 9 nucleotides align to TRBD1. The CDR3 loop spans 18 amino acids. In germline, CDR1 is MGHRA, CDR2 YSYEKL. The CDR3 sequence is CASSQGGQGTTGASVLTF. In DNA form, the CDR3 reads TGCGCCAGCAGCCAAGGGGGACAGGGAACTACTGGGGCCAGCGTCCTGACTTTC.

Ten or more counts support this clonotype. The V gene is TRBV28, the J gene TRBJ2-2; no definite D call. The V gene lost 2 bases and the J gene lost 7 bases, with 14 bases spanning the gap. Germline V gives CDR1 MDHEN, CDR2 SYDVKM. There are 15 residues in the CDR3. The CDR3 sequence is CASSLVGHGNGELFF. For the CDR3, the DNA is TGTGCCAGCAGTTTAGTAGGCCATGGAAACGGGGAGCTGTTTTTT. Supplemented by reference TRBV28 and TRBJ2-2, the full variable domain reads DVKVTQSSRYLVKRTGEKVFLECVQDMDHENMFWYRQDPGLGLRLIYFSYDVKMKEKGDIPEGYSVSREKKERFSLILESASTNQTSMYLCASSLVGHGNGELFFGEGSRLTVL.

A few counts support this clonotype. This chain connects TRBV5-1 to TRBJ2-7; 10 bases are a match to TRBD1. The V gene's germline CDR1 is SGHRS and CDR2 YFSETQ. The CDR3 contains 15 residues. V gave up 3 bases and J gave up 6 bases; unmatched junction bases: 9. DNA for the CDR3: TGCGCCAGCAGCTCCACGGGACAGGGGAAGGGCGAGCAGTACTTC. Translating it yields CASSSTGQGKGEQYF.

This clonotype has only a few counts. A junction end diverges from the germline sequence, so it may reflect a read error. The chain employs TRBV6-5 and TRBJ2-2; D is ambiguous. Looked up from germline, CDR1 is MNHEY and CDR2 is SVGAGI. The CDR3 length is 14 residues. Written as DNA, the CDR3 is TGTGCCAACAGTTACCCTTCGGGTGCCGGGGAGCTGTTTTTT. This gives the protein CANSYPSGAGELFF.

In this sample, this clonotype turned up many times. This sequence joins TRBV12-3 or TRBV12-4 and TRBJ2-5; D uncertain. The CDR3 loop spans 14 amino acids. The V end was cut by 1 base, the J end by 0 bases, with 6 bases between. CDR3 sequence reads: CASSLDAYQETQYF. The CDR3 DNA reads TGTGCCAGCAGTTTAGACGCCTACCAAGAGACCCAGTACTTC.

This clonotype showed up many times. The rearrangement links TRBV29-1 to TRBJ1-1; D ambiguous. The V gene lost 6 bases and the J gene lost 0 bases, with 11 bases spanning the gap. The CDR3 loop spans 13 amino acids. The germline V gene has CDR1 SQVTM and CDR2 ANQGSEA. This CDR3 reads CSVGVTLNTEAFF. The CDR3 coding sequence is TGCAGCGTCGGGGTGACTCTGAACACTGAAGCTTTCTTT.